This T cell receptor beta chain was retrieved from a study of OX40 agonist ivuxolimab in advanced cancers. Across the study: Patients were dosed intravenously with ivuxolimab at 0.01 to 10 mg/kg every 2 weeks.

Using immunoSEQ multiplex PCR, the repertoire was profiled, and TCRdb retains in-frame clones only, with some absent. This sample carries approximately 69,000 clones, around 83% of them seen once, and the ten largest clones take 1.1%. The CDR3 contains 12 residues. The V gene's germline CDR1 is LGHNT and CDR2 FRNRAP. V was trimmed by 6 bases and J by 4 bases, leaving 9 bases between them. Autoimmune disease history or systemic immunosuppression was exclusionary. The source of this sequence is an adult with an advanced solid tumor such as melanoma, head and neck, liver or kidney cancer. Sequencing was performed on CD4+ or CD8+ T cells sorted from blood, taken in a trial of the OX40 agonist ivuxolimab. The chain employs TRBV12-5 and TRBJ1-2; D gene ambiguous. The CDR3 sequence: CASGQRPYGYTF. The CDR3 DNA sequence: TGTGCTAGTGGACAGAGACCCTATGGCTACACCTTC.